This entry describes one TCR beta chain. Its antigen remains unknown. The sample is drawn from a study of T cells in tumors after PD-1 blockade. The wider study: During anti-PD-1 treatment, some patients continued daily vismodegib 150 mg. On average, tumor samples gave some 26,000 TCR templates and about 6,000 unique clonotypes. The study, taken as a whole, reports: About 45% of tumor TCR clonotypes were also found in blood. Clonal replacement, not reinvigoration, is suggested for expanded exhausted CD8+ clones after therapy.

Germline V CDR1 and CDR2: SEHNR, FQNEAQ (reference sequence). CDR3 size: 13 residues. Trimming removed 4 bases at V and 8 bases at J, with 11 bases between. Clones were sequenced by immunoSEQ multiplex PCR, and TCRdb holds only the in-frame ones, with some missing. The profile shows roughly 9,300 clones, approximately 65% of them singletons. This chain links TRBV7-9 with TRBJ1-4; D is unresolved. The receptor was isolated from a human donor with basal cell carcinoma. The input for sequencing was tumor tissue, taken after anti-PD-1 treatment. DNA for the CDR3: TGTGCCAGCAGCTCTAATCTAGGGGAAAAACTGTTTTTT. Its translation is CASSSNLGEKLFF.